This T cell receptor (beta chain) originates from a study of blood T cell repertoires in COVID-19. Looking at the study overall: Sources were T cells, B-cell-depleted T cells, or PBMCs; the material itself was cDNA or gDNA.

CDR3 length: 14 amino acids. The germline V gene encodes CDR1 MNHEY and CDR2 SVGAGI. Trimming removed 10 bases from V and 8 bases from J; junction bases left unmatched: 14. Authors' processing steps: Estimates of nucleated cell counts were drawn from the amplification of reference gene primers. Some clones are missing from TCRdb's copy, which holds only in-frame ones; the method was immunoSEQ multiplex PCR. V and J calls and clone size follow that table, whereas D and trimming were derived from the DNA. The repertoire consists of about 68,000 clones, with around 83% occurring once and the leading ten covering roughly 3.7%.

This receptor was obtained from a man in his fifties with acute or convalescent COVID-19. The sample comprised peripheral blood. The chain combines TRBV6-5 with TRBJ1-2; 9 bases line up with TRBD1. The DNA for the CDR3 is TGTGCCACCCTCCCAAAACAGGGGGCGCGGGGCTACACCTTC. This sequence encodes CATLPKQGARGYTF.